The TCR beta chain described here comes from a study of blood T cell repertoires in COVID-19. Whole-study context: Collection of acute and convalescent COVID-19 samples took place in the United States, Italy and Spain.

In the original analysis: Scientists estimated how many nucleated cells there were by amplifying reference gene primers. TCRdb's table, derived via immunoSEQ multiplex PCR, lists solely in-frame clones and lacks some. Clone size and the V and J calls come from that table; the DNA yielded D and trimming. The repertoire holds approximately 450,000 clones, with 70% to 90% as singletons. V was trimmed by 6 bases and J by 4 bases, leaving 12 bases between them. The germline gives CDR1 MDHEN, CDR2 SYDVKM. This CDR3 has 13 residues. Ages ranged from about 18 to 89 years, with residence in 24 US areas. Cohorts were determined from participant-reported clinical history.

Source material: PBMCs or T cells enriched from blood (not recorded which). This TCR was recovered from a woman aged 18-30 years with acute COVID-19. The chain couples TRBV28 to TRBJ1-2; a weak D match, TRBD1 (6 bases). CDR3 in DNA: TGTGCCAGCAGCACAATGGGGGCCTATGGCTACACCTTC. Its protein product is CASSTMGAYGYTF.